This T cell receptor beta chain was identified in a study of blood T cell repertoires in COVID-19. As for the study in general: T cells, B-cell-depleted T cells, or PBMCs supplied cDNA or gDNA.

Participant age was roughly 18 to 90 years, and participants resided in fewer than 30 US areas. This CDR3 has 11 amino acids. The V and J ends lost 8 bases and 5 bases respectively, with 9 bases between them. Per the germline V gene, CDR1 is LNHNV and CDR2 is YYDKDF (reference sequence). Original processing notes: Scientists estimated how many nucleated cells there were by amplifying reference gene primers. Profiled with immunoSEQ multiplex PCR; TCRdb holds only in-frame clones, not every one. V and J calls and clone size come straight from that table; D and trimming were deduced from the DNA. Counted here are some 230,000 clones, about 80% occurring once; the ten biggest clones make up approximately 1.4%.

The genes are TRBV15 and TRBJ1-1; unclear D gene. This receptor was taken from a woman aged 40 to 50 with acute COVID-19. Sequences were obtained from PBMCs or T cells enriched from blood (not recorded which). CDR3 sequence (DNA): TGTGCCACCTTTTCCAATACTGAAGCTTTCTTT. Translated: CATFSNTEAFF. Drawing the rest from reference TRBV15 and TRBJ1-1, the complete variable domain is DAMVIQNPRYQVTQFGKPVTLSCSQTLNHNVMYWYQQKSSQAPKLLFHYYDKDFNNEADTPDNFQSRRPNTSFCFLDIRSPGLGDTAMYLCATFSNTEAFFGQGTRLTVV.